This T cell receptor (beta chain) was documented in a study of blood T cell repertoires in COVID-19. Study-level background: COVID-19 samples collected from the United States, Italy and Spain covered acute and convalescent phases. PBMCs, B-cell-depleted T cells, or T cells were the source of the cDNA or gDNA that made up the material.

V was pared by 3 bases and J by 3 bases, with 8 bases of the junction left unmatched. There are 15 residues in the CDR3. Germline V gives CDR1 SEHNR, CDR2 FQNEAQ (reference sequence). Under the authors' procedure: Using reference gene primer amplification, nucleated cell counts were estimated. Assay used: immunoSEQ multiplex PCR; TCRdb lists only in-frame clones, some missing. The V and J calls and the clone size are those of that table, but D and trimming were determined from the DNA. The sample has around 160,000 clones, about nine tenths seen once. The chain joins TRBV7-9 to TRBJ2-7, with 7 bases matching TRBD1. The sequenced sample was peripheral blood. The clonotype originates from a man older than 75 with acute or convalescent COVID-19. The CDR3: CASSFARGFFYEQYF. The DNA for the CDR3 is TGTGCCAGCAGCTTCGCCAGGGGGTTCTTCTACGAGCAGTACTTC.